This TCR beta chain was profiled in a study of cytomegalovirus exposure and HLA in healthy donors. Study-wide results and limits: In a later analysis, TCR association rates varied by HLA locus: DRB1 most, HLA-C fewest.

60 Vbeta and 13 Jbeta primers were used in PCR. Clones were read by immunoSEQ multiplex PCR, and TCRdb kept only the in-frame ones, dropping some. The data hold roughly 150,000 clones, with around 83% observed a single time. A remark on this clone: What it recognizes is unknown.

Donors counted as nominally healthy when sampled, yet unrecorded immune exposures were likely. J was trimmed by 5 bases and V by 1 base; bases with no gene match: 11. This CDR3 spans 18 amino acids. CDR1 and CDR2 from the germline V gene are LGHNA and YNFKEQ. The V and J genes are TRBV4-2 and TRBJ2-2, with 9 bases that match TRBD2. The sequenced material came from PBMCs. This sequence originates from a man aged 50 to 60 in good health and CMV-seropositive. CDR3 in amino acids: CASSQGISGLALTGELFF. The CDR3 DNA follows: TGTGCCAGCAGCCAAGGGATATCGGGACTAGCCTTAACCGGGGAGCTGTTTTTT.